This T cell receptor beta chain derives from a study of T cell changes during pregnancy in multiple sclerosis. The method was immunoSEQ multiplex PCR; TCRdb's version includes in-frame clones alone and lacks a portion of them. This sample has 55,000 or so clones, with about 87% found just once. The CDR3 is made up of 14 amino acids. Germline-derived CDR1 and CDR2 are SGDLS and YYNGEE. V shed 2 bases and J shed 3 bases, with 11 bases lying between them. V and J are TRBV9 and TRBJ1-1; D not resolved. Sequencing used CD4+ T cells from peripheral blood mononuclear cells, obtained in the first trimester of pregnancy. This receptor was identified in a female donor with multiple sclerosis, enrolled in a pregnancy study. DNA for the CDR3: TGTGCCAGCAGCGTCGCACCTCGCGACACTGAAGCTTTCTTT. Encoded protein: CASSVAPRDTEAFF.